The 10 T cell receptor beta chains in this list originate from one sample, sequenced in a study of cytomegalovirus exposure and HLA in healthy donors. The PCR used 60 Vbeta and 13 Jbeta primers. Using immunoSEQ multiplex PCR, the repertoire was profiled, and TCRdb retains in-frame clones only, with some absent. The sample lists approximately 250,000 clones; approximately 85% were seen once. Sequenced sample: PBMCs. The receptors here all came from a girl aged 2 to 9 in good health and CMV-seronegative.

This chain joins TRBV4-1 and TRBJ2-5; TRBD2 agrees at 8 bases. The CDR3 spans 17 residues. V was clipped by 0 bases and J by 4 bases; unmatched bases: 10. The germline V gene has CDR1 MGHRA and CDR2 YSYEKL. In DNA form, the CDR3 reads TGCGCCAGCAGCCAAGATCTTTCGAGCGGGAGACGAGAGACCCAGTACTTC. As protein: CASSQDLSSGRRETQYF.

The rearrangement uses TRBV5-6 and TRBJ2-7; tentatively, D is TRBD2 (6 bases). With 0 bases removed from V and 2 bases from J, the gap between germline ends came to 18 bases. Per the germline V gene, CDR1 is SGHDT and CDR2 is YYEEEE. This CDR3 is built from 17 residues. CDR3 bases: TGTGCCAGCAGCTTGGGGACTACTAGTGGGATTCCCTACGAGCAGTACTTC. Translation: CASSLGTTSGIPYEQYF.

The sample holds one count of this clone. Relative to the germline gene, one junction end is altered; a read error may explain this. V usage is TRBV2 and J usage is TRBJ2-3; 8 nucleotides agree with TRBD2. From germline, CDR1 is SNHLY and CDR2 FYNNEI. The CDR3 consists of 15 residues. Here the CDR3 reads CASREAGVPTDTQYF. For the CDR3, the DNA is TGTGCCAGCAGGGAAGCGGGAGTCCCTACAGATACGCAGTATTTT.

The chain couples TRBV5-1 to TRBJ2-7; a weak D match, TRBD1 (7 bases). Germline CDR1 reads SGHRS; CDR2 reads YFSETQ. The CDR3 extends over 13 amino acids. V lost 4 bases to trimming and J lost 2 bases, with 10 bases between them. The CDR3: CASSAGQTYEQYF. In DNA, the CDR3 is TGCGCCAGCAGCGCGGGACAGACCTACGAGCAGTACTTC.

In its sample, this clone was seen once. The J gene is TRBJ1-6, the V gene TRBV6-8; tentatively, D is TRBD1 (6 bases). Looked up from germline, CDR1 is MNHGY and CDR2 is SAAAGT. V lost 7 bases and J 7 bases, leaving 17 bases between the germline ends. The CDR3 sequence is 15 residues long. CDR3 sequence (DNA): TGTGCCAGCATCCGATCGACAGGCCAGAATTCACCCCTCCACTTT. Its translation is CASIRSTGQNSPLHF.

The chain uses TRBV5-1 and TRBJ1-1, with a possible D match to TRBD1 (5 bases). Germline values: CDR1 SGHRS, CDR2 YFSETQ. This CDR3 has 12 residues. The V end was cut by 4 bases, the J end by 6 bases, with 10 bases between. Here the CDR3 reads CASSDTGAEAFF. The CDR3 nucleotides are TGCGCCAGCAGCGATACGGGGGCTGAAGCTTTCTTT.

This sequence joins TRBV4-1 and TRBJ2-5; D possibly corresponds to TRBD2 (5 bases). The germline gives CDR1 MGHRA, CDR2 YSYEKL. The CDR3 has 17 residues. The V gene lost 0 bases and the J gene lost 5 bases, with 19 bases spanning the gap. The CDR3 spells CASSQEFRSGSVETQYF. CDR3 coding DNA: TGCGCCAGCAGCCAAGAATTTCGGTCGGGGAGCGTTGAGACCCAGTACTTC.

This clone appeared a few times. V gene TRBV2 combines with J gene TRBJ2-4, with 7 bases lining up with TRBD1. This CDR3 comprises 14 residues. The germline gives CDR1 SNHLY, CDR2 FYNNEI. V was pared by 4 bases and J by 7 bases, with 7 bases of the junction left unmatched. The CDR3 bases are TGTGCCAGCAGTGGTCTAGGGGGCCTCAACATTCAGTACTTC. The encoded protein is CASSGLGGLNIQYF.

In this sample, this clone turned up a few times. CDR3 in DNA: TGTGCCAGCAGTGAAAGATTCGGTTTGCCGGGACAGGGGGCCGCCGGGGAGCTGTTTTTT. Translated: CASSERFGLPGQGAAGELFF. The V and J genes are TRBV2 and TRBJ2-2; 12 bases fit TRBD1. This CDR3 region has 20 residues. The V gene's germline CDR1 is SNHLY and CDR2 FYNNEI. Trimming cost V 2 bases and J 6 bases; bases outside gene matches: 16.

Only a few counts were recorded for this clone. The chain combines TRBV5-1 with TRBJ1-2, with D hard to call. The CDR3 is 18 amino acids. V gave up 6 bases and J gave up 2 bases, with 26 bases separating them. Germline CDR1 and CDR2: SGHRS and YFSETQ. In nucleotides, the CDR3 is TGCGCCAGCACCGTAGGATCGGAGTGGGTTTGGTCAAACTATGGCTACACCTTC. Its protein is CASTVGSEWVWSNYGYTF.